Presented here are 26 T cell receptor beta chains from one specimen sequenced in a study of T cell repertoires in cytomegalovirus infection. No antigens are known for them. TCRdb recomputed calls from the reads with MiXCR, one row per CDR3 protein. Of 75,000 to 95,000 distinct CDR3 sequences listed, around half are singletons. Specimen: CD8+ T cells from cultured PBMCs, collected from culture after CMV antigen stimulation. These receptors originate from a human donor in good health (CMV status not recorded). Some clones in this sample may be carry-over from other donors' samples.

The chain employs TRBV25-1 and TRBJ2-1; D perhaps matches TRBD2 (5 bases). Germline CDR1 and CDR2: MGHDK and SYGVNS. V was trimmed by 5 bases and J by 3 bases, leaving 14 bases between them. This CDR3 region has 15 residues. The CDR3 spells CASSKGGLHYNEQFF. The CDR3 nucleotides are TGTGCCAGCAGTAAAGGTGGACTGCACTACAATGAGCAGTTCTTC. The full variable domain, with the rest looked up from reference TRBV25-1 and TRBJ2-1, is EADIYQTPRYLVIGTGKKITLECSQTMGHDKMYWYQQDPGMELHLIHYSYGVNSTEKGDLSSESTVSRIRTEHFPLTLESARPSHTSQYLCASSKGGLHYNEQFFGPGTRLTVL.

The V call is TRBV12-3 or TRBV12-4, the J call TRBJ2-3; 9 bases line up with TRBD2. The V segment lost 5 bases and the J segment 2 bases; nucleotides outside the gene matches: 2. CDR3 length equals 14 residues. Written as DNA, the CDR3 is TGTGCCAGCAGTAGCGGGGGGAACACAGATACGCAGTATTTT. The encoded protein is CASSSGGNTDTQYF.

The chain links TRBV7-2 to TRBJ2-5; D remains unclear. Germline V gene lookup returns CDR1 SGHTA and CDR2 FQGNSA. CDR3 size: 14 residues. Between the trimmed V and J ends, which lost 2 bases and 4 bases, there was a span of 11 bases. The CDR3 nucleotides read TGTGCCAGCAGCTTAACCCCCCTGGGAGAGACCCAGTACTTC. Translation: CASSLTPLGETQYF.

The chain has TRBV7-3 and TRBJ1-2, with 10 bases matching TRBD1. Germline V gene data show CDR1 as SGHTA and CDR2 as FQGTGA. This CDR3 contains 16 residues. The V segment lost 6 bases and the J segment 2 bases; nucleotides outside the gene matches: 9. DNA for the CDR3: TGTGCCAGCAGGTCCGGGACAGGGGCCGTAAACTATGGCTACACCTTC. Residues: CASRSGTGAVNYGYTF.

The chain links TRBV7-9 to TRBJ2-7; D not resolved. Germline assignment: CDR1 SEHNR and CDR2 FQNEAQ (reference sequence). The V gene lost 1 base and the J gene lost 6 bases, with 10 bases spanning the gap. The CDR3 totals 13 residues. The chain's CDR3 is CASSLDKLGEQYF. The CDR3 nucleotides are TGTGCCAGCAGCTTAGATAAGCTGGGCGAGCAGTACTTC. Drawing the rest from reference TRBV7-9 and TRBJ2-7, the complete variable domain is DTGVSQNPRHKITKRGQNVTFRCDPISEHNRLYWYRQTLGQGPEFLTYFQNEAQLEKSRLLSDRFSAERPKGSFSTLEIQRTEQGDSAMYLCASSLDKLGEQYFGPGTRLTVT.

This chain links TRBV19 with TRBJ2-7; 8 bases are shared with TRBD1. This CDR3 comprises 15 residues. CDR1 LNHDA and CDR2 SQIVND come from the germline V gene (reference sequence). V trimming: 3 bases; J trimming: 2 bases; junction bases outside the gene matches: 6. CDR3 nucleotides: TGTGCCAGTAGTATCAGGGGGCGCGGGACCTACGAGCAGTACTTC. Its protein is CASSIRGRGTYEQYF.

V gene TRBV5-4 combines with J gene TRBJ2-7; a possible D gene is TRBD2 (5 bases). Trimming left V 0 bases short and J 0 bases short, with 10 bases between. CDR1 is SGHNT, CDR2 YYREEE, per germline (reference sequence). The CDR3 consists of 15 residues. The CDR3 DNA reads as TGTGCCAGCAGCTTGGCGAGAGGGAACTCCTACGAGCAGTACTTC. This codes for CASSLARGNSYEQYF.

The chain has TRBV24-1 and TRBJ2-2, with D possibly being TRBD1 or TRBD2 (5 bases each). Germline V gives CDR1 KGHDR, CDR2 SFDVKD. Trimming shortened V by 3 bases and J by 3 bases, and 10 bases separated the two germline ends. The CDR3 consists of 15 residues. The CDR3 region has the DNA TGTGCCACCAGTGATAGGGACGGATACACCGGGGAGCTGTTTTTT. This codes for CATSDRDGYTGELFF.

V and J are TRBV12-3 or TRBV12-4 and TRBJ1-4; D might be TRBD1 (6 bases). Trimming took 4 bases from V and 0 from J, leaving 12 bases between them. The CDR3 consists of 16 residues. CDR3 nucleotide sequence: TGTGCCAGCAGTTCCCACAGGGTCCCAACTAATGAAAAACTGTTTTTT. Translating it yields CASSSHRVPTNEKLFF.

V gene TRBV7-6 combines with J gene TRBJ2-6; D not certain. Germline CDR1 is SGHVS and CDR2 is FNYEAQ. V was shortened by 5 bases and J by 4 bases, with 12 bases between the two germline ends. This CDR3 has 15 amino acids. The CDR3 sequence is CASSKDPLGANVLTF. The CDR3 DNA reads TGTGCCAGCAGCAAGGACCCCCTAGGGGCCAACGTCCTGACTTTC.

DNA for the CDR3: TGTGCCAGCAGCTTAAGGCCGGGCGCTACCGGTACAGATACGCAGTATTTT. This translates into CASSLRPGATGTDTQYF. The V and J genes are TRBV7-3 and TRBJ2-3; D remains unclear. Trimming took 1 base from V and 3 from J, leaving 17 bases between them. The CDR3 has 17 amino acids. From germline, CDR1 is SGHTA and CDR2 FQGTGA.

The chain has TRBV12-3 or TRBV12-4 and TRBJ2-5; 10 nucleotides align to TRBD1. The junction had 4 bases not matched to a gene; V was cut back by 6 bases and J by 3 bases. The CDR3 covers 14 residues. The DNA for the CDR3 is TGTGCCAGCAGGCCCGGGACAGGGGAAGAGACCCAGTACTTC. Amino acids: CASRPGTGEETQYF.

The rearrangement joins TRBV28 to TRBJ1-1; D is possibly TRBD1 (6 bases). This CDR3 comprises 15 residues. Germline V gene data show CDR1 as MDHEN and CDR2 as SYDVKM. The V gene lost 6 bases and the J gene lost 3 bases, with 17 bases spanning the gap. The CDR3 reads CASSLRGARDTEAFF. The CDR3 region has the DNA TGTGCCAGCAGCCTTCGGGGGGCGCGGGACACTGAAGCTTTCTTT.

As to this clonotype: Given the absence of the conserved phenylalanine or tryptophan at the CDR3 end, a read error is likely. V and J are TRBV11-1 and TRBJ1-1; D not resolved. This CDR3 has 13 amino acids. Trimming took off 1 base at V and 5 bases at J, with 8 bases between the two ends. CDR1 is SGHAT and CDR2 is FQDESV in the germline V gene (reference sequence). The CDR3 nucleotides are TGTGCCAGCAGCTTAGGGGCCGGGACTGAAGCTTTCTTA. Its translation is CASSLGAGTEAFL.

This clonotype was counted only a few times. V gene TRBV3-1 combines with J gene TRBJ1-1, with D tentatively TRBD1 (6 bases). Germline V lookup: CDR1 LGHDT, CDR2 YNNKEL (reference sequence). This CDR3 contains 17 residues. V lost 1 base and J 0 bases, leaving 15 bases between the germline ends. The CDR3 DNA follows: TGTGCCAGCAGCCAAGGGCAAACCGGGACACTGAACACTGAAGCTTTCTTT. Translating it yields CASSQGQTGTLNTEAFF.

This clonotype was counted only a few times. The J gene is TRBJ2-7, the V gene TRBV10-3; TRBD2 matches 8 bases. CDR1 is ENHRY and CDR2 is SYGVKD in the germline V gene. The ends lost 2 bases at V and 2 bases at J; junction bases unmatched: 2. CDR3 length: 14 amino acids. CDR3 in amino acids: CAISETSGTYEQYF. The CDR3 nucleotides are TGTGCCATCAGTGAGACTAGCGGTACCTACGAGCAGTACTTC.

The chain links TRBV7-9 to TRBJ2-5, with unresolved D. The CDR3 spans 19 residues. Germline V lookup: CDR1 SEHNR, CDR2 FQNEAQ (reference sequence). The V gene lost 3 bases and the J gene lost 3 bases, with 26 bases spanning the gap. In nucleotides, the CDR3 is TGTGCCAGCAGCTTGAAAGACGGGCGGACGGGCAGTCGAAAAGAGACCCAGTACTTC. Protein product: CASSLKDGRTGSRKETQYF.

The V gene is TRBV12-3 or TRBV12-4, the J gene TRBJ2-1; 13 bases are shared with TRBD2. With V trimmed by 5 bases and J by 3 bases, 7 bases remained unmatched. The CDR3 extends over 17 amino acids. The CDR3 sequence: CASSTGTSGTLYNEQFF. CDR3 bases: TGTGCCAGCAGTACCGGGACTAGCGGGACTCTCTACAATGAGCAGTTCTTC.

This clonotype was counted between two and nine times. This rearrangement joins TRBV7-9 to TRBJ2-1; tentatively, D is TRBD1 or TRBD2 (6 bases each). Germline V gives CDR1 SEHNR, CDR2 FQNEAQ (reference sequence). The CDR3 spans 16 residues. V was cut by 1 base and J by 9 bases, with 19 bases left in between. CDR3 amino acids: CASSLDLTGTWAEQFF. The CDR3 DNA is TGTGCCAGCAGCTTAGATCTTACAGGGACTTGGGCTGAGCAGTTCTTC. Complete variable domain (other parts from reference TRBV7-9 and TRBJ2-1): DTGVSQNPRHKITKRGQNVTFRCDPISEHNRLYWYRQTLGQGPEFLTYFQNEAQLEKSRLLSDRFSAERPKGSFSTLEIQRTEQGDSAMYLCASSLDLTGTWAEQFFGPGTRLTVL.

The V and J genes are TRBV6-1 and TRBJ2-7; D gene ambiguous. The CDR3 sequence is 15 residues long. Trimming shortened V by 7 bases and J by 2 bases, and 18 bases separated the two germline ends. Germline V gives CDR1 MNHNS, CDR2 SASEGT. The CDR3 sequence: CASNDSKQGTYEQYF. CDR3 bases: TGTGCCAGCAATGATTCGAAACAAGGCACCTACGAGCAGTACTTC.

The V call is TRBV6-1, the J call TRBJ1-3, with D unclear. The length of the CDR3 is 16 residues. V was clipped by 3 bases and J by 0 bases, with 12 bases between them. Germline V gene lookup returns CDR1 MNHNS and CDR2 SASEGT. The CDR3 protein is CASSEELGSSGNTIYF. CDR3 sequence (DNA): TGTGCCAGCAGTGAGGAATTAGGGAGCTCTGGAAACACCATATATTTT.

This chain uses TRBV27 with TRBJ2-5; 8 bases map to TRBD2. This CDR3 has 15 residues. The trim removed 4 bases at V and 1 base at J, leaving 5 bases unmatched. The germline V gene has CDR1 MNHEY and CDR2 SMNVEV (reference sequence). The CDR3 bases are TGTGCCAGCAGTTCTAGAGCGGGAGTCCAAGAGACCCAGTACTTC. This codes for CASSSRAGVQETQYF.

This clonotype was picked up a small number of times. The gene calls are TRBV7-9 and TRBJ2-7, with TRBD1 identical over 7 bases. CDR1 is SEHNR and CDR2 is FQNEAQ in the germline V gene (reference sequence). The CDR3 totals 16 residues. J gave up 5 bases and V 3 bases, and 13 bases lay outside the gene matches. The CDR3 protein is CASSFITTGISNEQYF. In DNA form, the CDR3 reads TGTGCCAGCAGCTTCATAACGACAGGGATATCCAACGAGCAGTACTTC.

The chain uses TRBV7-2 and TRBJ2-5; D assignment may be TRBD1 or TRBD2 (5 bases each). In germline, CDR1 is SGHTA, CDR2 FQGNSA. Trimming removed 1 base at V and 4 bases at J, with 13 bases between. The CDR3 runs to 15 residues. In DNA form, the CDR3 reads TGTGCCAGCAGCTTAGGCGAGGGAAGGGGAGAGACCCAGTACTTC. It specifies CASSLGEGRGETQYF.

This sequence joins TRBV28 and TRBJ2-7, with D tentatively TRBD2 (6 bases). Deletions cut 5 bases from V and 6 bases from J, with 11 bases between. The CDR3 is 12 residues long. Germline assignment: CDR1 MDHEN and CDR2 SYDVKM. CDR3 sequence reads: CASSPGVGEQYF. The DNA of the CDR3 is TGTGCCAGCAGTCCGGGGGTCGGCGAGCAGTACTTC.

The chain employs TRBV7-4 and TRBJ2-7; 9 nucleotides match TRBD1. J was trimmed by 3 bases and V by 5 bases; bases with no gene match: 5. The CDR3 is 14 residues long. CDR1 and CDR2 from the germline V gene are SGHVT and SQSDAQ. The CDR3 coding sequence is TGTGCCAGCAGCCCACGACAGGGGGACTACGAGCAGTACTTC. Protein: CASSPRQGDYEQYF. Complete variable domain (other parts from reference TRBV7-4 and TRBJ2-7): GAGVSQSPRYKVAKRGRDVALRCDSISGHVTLYWYRQTLGQGSEVLTYSQSDAQRDKSGRPSGRFSAERPERSVSTLKIQRTEQGDSAVYLCASSPRQGDYEQYFGPGTRLTVT.